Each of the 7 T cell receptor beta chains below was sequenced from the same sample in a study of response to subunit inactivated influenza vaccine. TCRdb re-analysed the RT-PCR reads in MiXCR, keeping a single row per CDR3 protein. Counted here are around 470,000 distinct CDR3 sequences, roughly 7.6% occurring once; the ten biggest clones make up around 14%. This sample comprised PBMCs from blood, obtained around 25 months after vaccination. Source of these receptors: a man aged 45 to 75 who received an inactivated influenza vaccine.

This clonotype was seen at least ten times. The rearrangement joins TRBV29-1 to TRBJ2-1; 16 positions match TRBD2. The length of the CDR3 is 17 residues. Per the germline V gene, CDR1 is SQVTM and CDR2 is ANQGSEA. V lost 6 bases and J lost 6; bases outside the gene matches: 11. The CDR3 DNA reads TGCAGCGTCCGCGAGGGACTAGCGGGAGGGCCTCGCAATGAGCAGTTCTTC. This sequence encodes CSVREGLAGGPRNEQFF.

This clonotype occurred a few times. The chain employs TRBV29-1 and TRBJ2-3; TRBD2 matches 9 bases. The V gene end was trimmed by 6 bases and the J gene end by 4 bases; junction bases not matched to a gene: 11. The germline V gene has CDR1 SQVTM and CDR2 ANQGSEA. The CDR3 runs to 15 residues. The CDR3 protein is CSVLGRAGGADTQYF. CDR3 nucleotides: TGCAGCGTCCTAGGACGAGCGGGAGGTGCAGATACGCAGTATTTT.

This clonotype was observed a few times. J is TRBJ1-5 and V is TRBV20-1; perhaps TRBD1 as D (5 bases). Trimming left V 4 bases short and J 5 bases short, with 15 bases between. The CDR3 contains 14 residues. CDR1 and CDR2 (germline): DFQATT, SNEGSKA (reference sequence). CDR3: CSATDGTADQPQHF. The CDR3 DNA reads TGCAGTGCTACCGACGGGACGGCGGATCAGCCCCAGCATTTT.

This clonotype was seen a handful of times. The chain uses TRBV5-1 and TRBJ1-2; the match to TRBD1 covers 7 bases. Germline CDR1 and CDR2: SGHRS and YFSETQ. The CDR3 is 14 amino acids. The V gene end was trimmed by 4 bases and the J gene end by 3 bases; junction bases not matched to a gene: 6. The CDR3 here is CASSPTGVDYGYTF. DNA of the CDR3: TGCGCCAGCAGCCCAACAGGGGTGGACTATGGCTACACCTTC.

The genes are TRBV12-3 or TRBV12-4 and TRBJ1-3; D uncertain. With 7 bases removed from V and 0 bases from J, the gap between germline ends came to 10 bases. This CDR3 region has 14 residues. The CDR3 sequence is CASKDGSSGNTIYF. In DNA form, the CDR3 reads TGTGCCAGCAAGGACGGGAGCTCTGGAAACACCATATATTTT.

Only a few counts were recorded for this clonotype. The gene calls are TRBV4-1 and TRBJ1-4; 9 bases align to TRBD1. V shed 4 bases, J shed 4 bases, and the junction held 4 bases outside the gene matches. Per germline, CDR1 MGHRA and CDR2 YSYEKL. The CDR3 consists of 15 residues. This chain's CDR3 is CASSRTGDSNEKLFF. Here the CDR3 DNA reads TGCGCCAGCAGCCGGACAGGGGATAGTAATGAAAAACTGTTTTTT.

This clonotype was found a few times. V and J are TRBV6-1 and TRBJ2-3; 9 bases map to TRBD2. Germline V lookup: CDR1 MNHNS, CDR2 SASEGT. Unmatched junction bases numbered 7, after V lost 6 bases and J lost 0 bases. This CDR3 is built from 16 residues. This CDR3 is CASRLHSGGSTDTQYF. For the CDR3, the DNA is TGTGCCAGCAGGCTTCATAGCGGGGGTAGCACAGATACGCAGTATTTT.